This passage covers 24 T cell receptor beta chains from one sample sequenced in a study of T-cell memory formation after mild COVID-19. MiXCR, run by TCRdb on the 5' RACE reads, gives a single entry per CDR3 protein. The sample holds 500,000 to 650,000 distinct CDR3 sequences; about a fifth are singletons and the top ten take around 8.4%. The sequenced sample was PBMCs or a T cell subset sorted from them (not recorded which). These receptor sequences come from an adult woman who had mild COVID-19 (a few samples of this study predate the infection). Cell type and time point are not known.

This clonotype turned up a few times. The chain employs TRBV5-1 and TRBJ2-5, with 8 bases identical to TRBD1. This CDR3 has 15 residues. From germline, CDR1 is SGHRS and CDR2 YFSETQ. The J segment lost 5 bases and the V segment lost 2 bases, leaving 8 bases of the junction unmatched. This CDR3 reads CASSFGQGGGETQYF. In DNA form, the CDR3 reads TGCGCCAGCAGCTTCGGACAGGGCGGAGGGGAGACCCAGTACTTC.

The rearrangement links TRBV20-1 to TRBJ2-3; 7 bases match TRBD2. The CDR3 length is 15 residues. V shed 2 bases, J shed 3 bases, and the junction held 8 bases outside the gene matches. Germline lookup yields CDR1 DFQATT and CDR2 SNEGSKA (reference sequence). CDR3 region: CSARRLADLTDTQYF. CDR3 in DNA: TGCAGTGCTAGAAGGCTAGCGGATTTAACAGATACGCAGTATTTT.

This clonotype has a handful of counts. The chain combines TRBV16 with TRBJ2-6, with D uncertain. The CDR3 is 15 amino acids. V was cut by 0 bases and J by 1 base, with 4 bases left in between. CDR1 and CDR2 (germline): KGHSY, FQNENV. CDR3 sequence (DNA): TGTGCCAGCAGCCAATCAGGTTCTGGGGCCAACGTCCTGACTTTC. Translating it yields CASSQSGSGANVLTF.

The table lists this clonotype with a few counts. The CDR3 DNA is TGTGCCAGCAGCACAGGGGTACTCACAGATACGCAGTATTTT. This gives the protein CASSTGVLTDTQYF. The chain uses TRBV11-2 and TRBJ2-3; TRBD1 matches 7 bases. The V and J ends lost 5 bases and 2 bases, in that order; junction bases with no gene match: 4. This CDR3 is built from 14 residues. Looked up from germline, CDR1 is SGHAT and CDR2 is FQNNGV.

This chain joins TRBV4-1 and TRBJ2-3, with 9 bases aligning to TRBD1. V shed 4 bases, J shed 4 bases, and the junction held 12 bases outside the gene matches. The CDR3 runs 17 residues. Per germline, CDR1 MGHRA and CDR2 YSYEKL. The CDR3 region has the DNA TGCGCCAGCAGCCGTAGGGTAGGGACAGGGTTCGCAGATACGCAGTATTTT. Its protein product is CASSRRVGTGFADTQYF.

The CDR3 here is CASSQGRTEGIQPQHF. DNA for the CDR3: TGCGCCAGCAGCCAAGGTCGAACGGAGGGTATTCAGCCCCAGCATTTT. V usage is TRBV4-1 and J usage is TRBJ1-5; no clear D. Germline CDR1 MGHRA, CDR2 YSYEKL. CDR3 length equals 16 residues. Trimming took 1 base from V and 6 from J, leaving 16 bases between them.

J is TRBJ2-3 and V is TRBV11-1; perhaps TRBD1 as D (6 bases). This CDR3 contains 14 residues. Trimming took 4 bases from V and 3 from J, leaving 11 bases between them. Germline V lookup: CDR1 SGHAT, CDR2 FQDESV (reference sequence). The DNA for the CDR3 is TGTGCCAGCAGCTCGCATACAGGGACAGATACGCAGTATTTT. Its protein product is CASSSHTGTDTQYF.

The chain combines TRBV10-3 with TRBJ1-2; D call uncertain. From germline, CDR1 is ENHRY and CDR2 SYGVKD. The CDR3 has 15 residues. V lost 3 bases and J lost 2, with 13 bases in between. CDR3 sequence reads: CAISDQSAGNYGYTF. CDR3 coding DNA: TGTGCCATCAGTGACCAGTCGGCAGGCAACTATGGCTACACCTTC.

The chain carries TRBV29-1 and TRBJ1-2; D is perhaps TRBD1 (5 bases). The V gene's germline CDR1 is SQVTM and CDR2 ANQGSEA. This CDR3 is 15 amino acids long. Trimming cost V 4 bases and J 4 bases, with 19 bases left between them. CDR3 nucleotide sequence: TGCAGCGTTGTAAGTCCGGGGCTGACCCTCTATGGCTACACCTTC. As protein: CSVVSPGLTLYGYTF.

The CDR3 nucleotides are TGTGCCAGCAGCTCCTGGAACACCGGGGAGCTGTTTTTT. Translated: CASSSWNTGELFF. J is TRBJ2-2 and V is TRBV7-2; no firm D call. V lost 4 bases to trimming and J lost 1 base, with 4 bases between them. The germline gives CDR1 SGHTA, CDR2 FQGNSA. The CDR3 extends over 13 amino acids.

The CDR3 loop reads CAISESDRAVTGELFF. The CDR3 DNA reads TGTGCCATCAGTGAGTCGGACAGGGCGGTCACCGGGGAGCTGTTTTTT. The rearrangement links TRBV10-3 to TRBJ2-2, with 8 bases identical to TRBD1. V gave up 0 bases and J gave up 4 bases; unmatched junction bases: 4. This CDR3 region has 16 residues. Germline CDR1 is ENHRY and CDR2 is SYGVKD.

This chain links TRBV5-1 with TRBJ2-1; 12 nucleotides match TRBD1. The V gene's germline CDR1 is SGHRS and CDR2 YFSETQ. The trim removed 2 bases at V and 12 bases at J, leaving 9 bases unmatched. This CDR3 has 15 residues. The CDR3 region has the DNA TGCGCCAGCAGCTTTGGGACAGGGGGCGGGGATGGGCAGTTCTTC. This sequence encodes CASSFGTGGGDGQFF.

The chain joins TRBV6-6 to TRBJ1-2, with no clear D. This CDR3 spans 11 amino acids. Per germline, CDR1 MNHNY and CDR2 SVGAGI (reference sequence). Deletions cut 8 bases from V and 9 bases from J, with 13 bases between. CDR3 in amino acids: CASGEDLSYTF. The CDR3 bases are TGTGCCAGCGGCGAGGACCTTAGCTACACCTTC.

This clonotype turned up a few times. The J gene is TRBJ2-3, the V gene TRBV6-5; 7 nucleotides agree with TRBD1. In germline, CDR1 is MNHEY, CDR2 SVGAGI. V lost 5 bases, J lost 5 bases, and 10 bases stayed unmatched. The CDR3 sequence is 15 residues long. CDR3 residues: CASSPSRTGRDTQYF. The CDR3 DNA reads as TGTGCCAGCAGTCCCTCTCGGACAGGCAGAGATACGCAGTATTTT.

This clonotype was seen a few times. The gene calls are TRBV7-9 and TRBJ2-3; no clear D. V lost 5 bases and J 2 bases, leaving 11 bases between the germline ends. Germline loops: CDR1 SEHNR, CDR2 FQNEAQ (reference sequence). The CDR3 runs 14 residues. CDR3 nucleotide sequence: TGTGCCAGCAGCCCCTCCGGGTTCACAGATACGCAGTATTTT. The encoded protein is CASSPSGFTDTQYF.

This chain joins TRBV3-1 and TRBJ1-5; D remains unclear. Trimming cost V 3 bases and J 2 bases, with 8 bases left between them. Germline V gene lookup returns CDR1 LGHDT and CDR2 YNNKEL (reference sequence). This CDR3 comprises 14 residues. The CDR3 nucleotides read TGTGCCAGCAGCCAGAAGTTCGGCAATCAGCCCCAGCATTTT. This gives the protein CASSQKFGNQPQHF. The whole variable domain, remainder taken from reference TRBV3-1 and TRBJ1-5, is DTAVSQTPKYLVTQMGNDKSIKCEQNLGHDTMYWYKQDSKKFLKIMFSYNNKELIINETVPNRFSPKSPDKAHLNLHINSLELGDSAVYFCASSQKFGNQPQHFGDGTRLSIL.

The chain is built from TRBV30 and TRBJ1-1; the D gene is possibly TRBD1 (5 bases). Trimming shortened V by 2 bases and J by 5 bases, and 12 bases separated the two germline ends. Per the germline V gene, CDR1 is GTSNPN and CDR2 is SVGIG (reference sequence). The CDR3 has 13 amino acids. Written as DNA, the CDR3 is TGTGCCTGGAGTCGGCAGGGTAGAACTGAAGCTTTCTTT. This encodes CAWSRQGRTEAFF.

This clonotype was seen more than once but under ten times. The chain has TRBV5-1 and TRBJ1-2; the match to TRBD1 covers 8 bases. From germline, CDR1 is SGHRS and CDR2 YFSETQ. Trimming removed 4 bases from V and 2 bases from J; junction bases left unmatched: 4. The CDR3 runs 14 residues. Written as DNA, the CDR3 is TGCGCCAGCAGCATCGGACAGGGCAACTATGGCTACACCTTC. This translates into CASSIGQGNYGYTF.

The V call is TRBV12-3 or TRBV12-4, the J call TRBJ2-3, with 8 bases identical to TRBD2. The CDR3 length is 15 residues. V was pared by 7 bases and J by 5 bases, with 11 bases of the junction left unmatched. CDR3 sequence reads: CASTPRERGLDTQYF. CDR3 nucleotide sequence: TGTGCCAGCACCCCGAGGGAGCGGGGGCTAGATACGCAGTATTTT.

The gene calls are TRBV2 and TRBJ2-3, with D unclear. The CDR3 totals 15 residues. The germline V gene has CDR1 SNHLY and CDR2 FYNNEI. Trimming cost V 3 bases and J 2 bases, with 12 bases left between them. The chain's CDR3 is CASSDVLTPTDTQYF. Written as DNA, the CDR3 is TGTGCCAGCAGTGACGTGCTTACGCCCACAGATACGCAGTATTTT.

This clonotype has more than one count but fewer than ten. This chain links TRBV5-1 with TRBJ1-4; D call uncertain. Trimming removed 5 bases from V and 5 bases from J, with 16 bases in between. Germline-derived CDR1 and CDR2 are SGHRS and YFSETQ. The CDR3 sequence is 15 residues long. CDR3 sequence reads: CASSSIFQSNEKLFF. For the CDR3, the DNA is TGCGCCAGCAGTTCGATATTCCAATCAAATGAAAAACTGTTTTTT.

This clonotype was seen a handful of times. V is TRBV4-3 and J is TRBJ2-1, with TRBD1 matching over 8 bases. Trimming took 0 bases from V and 4 from J; bases not matched to a gene: 5. The CDR3 consists of 16 residues. CDR1 and CDR2 (germline): LGHNA, YSLEER. CDR3 nucleotides: TGCGCCAGCAGCCAAGAACGGGACAGGTGGTACAATGAGCAGTTCTTC. This codes for CASSQERDRWYNEQFF.

The rearrangement links TRBV7-6 to TRBJ1-4; 7 bases agree with TRBD1. The CDR3 sequence is 17 residues long. V lost 2 bases to trimming and J lost 4 bases; unmatched junction nucleotides: 10. In germline, CDR1 is SGHVS, CDR2 FNYEAQ. CDR3 residues: CASSLSYGTANNEKLFF. As DNA, the CDR3 is TGTGCCAGCAGCTTATCTTACGGGACAGCTAATAATGAAAAACTGTTTTTT. Filled out from reference TRBV7-6 and TRBJ1-4, the complete variable domain reads GAGVSQSPRYKVTKRGQDVALRCDPISGHVSLYWYRQALGQGPEFLTYFNYEAQQDKSGLPNDRFSAERPEGSISTLTIQRTEQRDSAMYRCASSLSYGTANNEKLFFGSGTQLSVL.

The CDR3, as DNA: TGTGCCATCACCGGACTCGGGGGCTACACCTTC. It specifies CAITGLGGYTF. The chain carries TRBV10-3 and TRBJ1-2; D remains ambiguous. Germline V CDR1 and CDR2: ENHRY, SYGVKD. Between the trimmed V and J ends, which lost 7 bases and 8 bases, there was a span of 11 bases. The CDR3 length is 11 residues.